What follows describes a single TCR beta chain. Per germline, CDR1 LNHNV and CDR2 YYDKDF (reference sequence). The CDR3 consists of 15 residues. After removal of 4 bases from V and 5 bases from J, the junction contained 6 bases not matched to a gene. This sample is part of a study of graft-versus-host responses after intestinal transplantation. Study overall: Isolated intestinal, liver-intestinal, or multivisceral transplants were what recipients had. Tacrolimus and steroids were given for about 3 years to all recipients after anti-thymocyte globulin induction.

TCRdb's copy holds only in-frame clones and misses some; the assay was immunoSEQ multiplex PCR. The table includes approximately 100,000 clones, 86% detected once. The source material was PBMCs, sampled 255 days after intestinal transplant. V is TRBV15 and J is TRBJ2-1; TRBD2 matches 9 bases. The receptor was derived from a human patient who received an intestinal transplant, so some T cells may come from the graft donor. The CDR3 coding sequence is TGTGCCACCAGCAATCGGGCTAGCGGGAACAATGAGCAGTTCTTC. Translating gives CATSNRASGNNEQFF.